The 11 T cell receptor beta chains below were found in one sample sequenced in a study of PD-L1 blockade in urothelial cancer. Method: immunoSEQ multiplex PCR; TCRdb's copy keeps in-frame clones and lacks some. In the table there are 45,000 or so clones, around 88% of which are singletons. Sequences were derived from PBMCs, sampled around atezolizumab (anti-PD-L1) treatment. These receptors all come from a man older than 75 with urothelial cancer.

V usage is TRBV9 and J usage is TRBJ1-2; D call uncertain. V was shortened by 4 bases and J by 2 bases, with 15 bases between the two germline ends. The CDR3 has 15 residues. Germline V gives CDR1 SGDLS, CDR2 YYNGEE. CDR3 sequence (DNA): TGTGCCAGCAGCTCTGAGGTCCGGGGAAACTATGGCTACACCTTC. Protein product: CASSSEVRGNYGYTF. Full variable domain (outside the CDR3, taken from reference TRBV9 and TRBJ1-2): DSGVTQTPKHLITATGQRVTLRCSPRSGDLSVYWYQQSLDQGLQFLIQYYNGEERAKGNILERFSAQQFPDLHSELNLSSLELGDSALYFCASSSEVRGNYGYTFGSGTRLTVV.

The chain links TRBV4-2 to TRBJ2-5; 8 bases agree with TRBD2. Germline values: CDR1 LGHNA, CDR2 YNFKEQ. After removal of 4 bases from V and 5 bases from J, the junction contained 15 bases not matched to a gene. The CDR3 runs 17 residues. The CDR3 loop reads CASSRDLGTRAGETQYF. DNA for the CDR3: TGTGCCAGCAGCCGTGACTTGGGGACTAGAGCGGGCGAGACCCAGTACTTC.

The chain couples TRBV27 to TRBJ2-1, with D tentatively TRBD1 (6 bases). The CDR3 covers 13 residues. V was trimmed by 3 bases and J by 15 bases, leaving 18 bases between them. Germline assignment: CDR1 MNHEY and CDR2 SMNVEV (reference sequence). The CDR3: CASSFGYRATLFF. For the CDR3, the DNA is TGTGCCAGCAGTTTCGGGTACAGGGCCACTCTGTTCTTC.

The CDR3: CASRKVTIYNEQFF. The CDR3 DNA follows: TGCGCCAGCAGGAAGGTGACTATTTACAATGAGCAGTTCTTC. The chain employs TRBV5-1 and TRBJ2-1; TRBD2 is a possible D gene (5 bases). CDR1 and CDR2 (germline): SGHRS, YFSETQ. The CDR3 totals 14 residues. The V end lost 5 bases, the J end lost 4 bases, and 13 bases lay between the germline ends.

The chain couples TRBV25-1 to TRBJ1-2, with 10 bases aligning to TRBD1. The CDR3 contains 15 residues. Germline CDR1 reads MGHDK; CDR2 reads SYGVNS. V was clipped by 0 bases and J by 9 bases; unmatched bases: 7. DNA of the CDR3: TGTGCCAGCAGTGAATATGAGGGGACAGGGGTTAGCTACACCTTC. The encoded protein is CASSEYEGTGVSYTF.

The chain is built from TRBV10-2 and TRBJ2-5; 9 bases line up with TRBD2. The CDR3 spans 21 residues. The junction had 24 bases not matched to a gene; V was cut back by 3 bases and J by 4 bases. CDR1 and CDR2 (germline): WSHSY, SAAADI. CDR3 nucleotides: TGCGCCAGCAGTGATCGAGGGGGCCGGGCGGGAGGGCTGGATAGGAGAGAGACCCAGTACTTC. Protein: CASSDRGGRAGGLDRRETQYF.

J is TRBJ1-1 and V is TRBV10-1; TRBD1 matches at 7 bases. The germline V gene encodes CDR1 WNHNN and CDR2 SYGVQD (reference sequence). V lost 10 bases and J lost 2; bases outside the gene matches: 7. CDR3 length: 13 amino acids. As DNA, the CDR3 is TGCGCCACCTCGACAGGGAGCAACACTGAAGCTTTCTTT. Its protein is CATSTGSNTEAFF.

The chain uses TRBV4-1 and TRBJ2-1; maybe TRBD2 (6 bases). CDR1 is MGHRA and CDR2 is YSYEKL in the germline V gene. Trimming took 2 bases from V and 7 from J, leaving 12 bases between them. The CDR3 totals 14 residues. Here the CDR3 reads CASSQPGEGNEQFF. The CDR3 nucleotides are TGCGCCAGCAGCCAACCGGGAGAGGGTAATGAGCAGTTCTTC.

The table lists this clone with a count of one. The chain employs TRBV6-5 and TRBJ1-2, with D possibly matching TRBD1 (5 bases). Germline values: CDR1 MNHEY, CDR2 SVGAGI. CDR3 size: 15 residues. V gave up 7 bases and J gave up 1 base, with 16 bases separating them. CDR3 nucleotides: TGTGCCAGCACCCACGGGGGGGATCTTAACTATGGCTACACCTTC. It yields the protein CASTHGGDLNYGYTF.

For the CDR3, the DNA is TGTGCCACCACAGTGGGGCAGCTTGTCTACAATGAGCAGTTCTTC. This codes for CATTVGQLVYNEQFF. The V and J genes are TRBV15 and TRBJ2-1, with TRBD1 as a possible D gene (5 bases). V was shortened by 7 bases and J by 3 bases, with 16 bases between the two germline ends. CDR1 LNHNV and CDR2 YYDKDF come from the germline V gene (reference sequence). CDR3 length: 15 amino acids.

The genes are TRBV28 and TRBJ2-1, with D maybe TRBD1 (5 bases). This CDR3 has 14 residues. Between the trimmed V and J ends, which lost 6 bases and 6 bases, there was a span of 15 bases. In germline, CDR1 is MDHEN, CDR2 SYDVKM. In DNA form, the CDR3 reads TGTGCCAGCAGCGGAAGGCCCAGGGCCAATGAGCAGTTCTTC. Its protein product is CASSGRPRANEQFF.